This T cell receptor beta chain comes out of a study of shared clonotypes between healthy human individuals. Germline CDR1 and CDR2: MDHEN and SYDVKM. CDR3 length: 15 amino acids. V lost 4 bases and J lost 6, with 15 bases in between. Assay used: immunoSEQ multiplex PCR; TCRdb lists only in-frame clones, some missing. Here the sample spans about 1.1 million clones, about 80% being singletons. The TCR sequence derives from a young man in good health. Some clones in this sample may be carry-over from other donors' samples. The specimen was memory CD4+ T cells from PBMCs. This sample's subset: CD45RA-negative fraction. This chain connects TRBV28 to TRBJ1-4; tentative D call: TRBD1 (5 bases). In nucleotides, the CDR3 is TGTGCCAGCAGTTATGGGGCCGGGGTGGATGAAAAACTGTTTTTT. As protein: CASSYGAGVDEKLFF. The whole variable domain, filled in from reference TRBV28 and TRBJ1-4, reads DVKVTQSSRYLVKRTGEKVFLECVQDMDHENMFWYRQDPGLGLRLIYFSYDVKMKEKGDIPEGYSVSREKKERFSLILESASTNQTSMYLCASSYGAGVDEKLFFGSGTQLSVL.